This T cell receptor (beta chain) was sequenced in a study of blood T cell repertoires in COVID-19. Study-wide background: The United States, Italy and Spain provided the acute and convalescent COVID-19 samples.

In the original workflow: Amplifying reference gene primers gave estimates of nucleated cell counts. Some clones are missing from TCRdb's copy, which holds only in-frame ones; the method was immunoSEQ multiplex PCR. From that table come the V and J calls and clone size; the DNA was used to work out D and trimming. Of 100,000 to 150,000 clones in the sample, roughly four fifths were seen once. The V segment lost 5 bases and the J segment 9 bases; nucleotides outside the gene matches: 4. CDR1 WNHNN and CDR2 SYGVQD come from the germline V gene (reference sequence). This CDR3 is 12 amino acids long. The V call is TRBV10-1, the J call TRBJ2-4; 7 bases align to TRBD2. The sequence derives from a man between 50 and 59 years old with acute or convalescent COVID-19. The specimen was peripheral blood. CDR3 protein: CASSLPGGIQYF. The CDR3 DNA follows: TGCGCCAGCAGTCTCCCGGGGGGCATTCAGTACTTC.